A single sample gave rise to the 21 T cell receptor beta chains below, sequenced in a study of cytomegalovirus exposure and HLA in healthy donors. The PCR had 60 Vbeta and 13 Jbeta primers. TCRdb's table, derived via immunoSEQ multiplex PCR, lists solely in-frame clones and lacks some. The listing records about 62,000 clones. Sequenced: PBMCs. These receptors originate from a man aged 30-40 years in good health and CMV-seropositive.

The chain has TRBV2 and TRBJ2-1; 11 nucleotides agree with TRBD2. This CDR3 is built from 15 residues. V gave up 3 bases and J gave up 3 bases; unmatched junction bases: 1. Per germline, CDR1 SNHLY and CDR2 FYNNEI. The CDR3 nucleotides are TGTGCCAGCAGTGAGGGACTAGCGGTCTACAATGAGCAGTTCTTC. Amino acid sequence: CASSEGLAVYNEQFF.

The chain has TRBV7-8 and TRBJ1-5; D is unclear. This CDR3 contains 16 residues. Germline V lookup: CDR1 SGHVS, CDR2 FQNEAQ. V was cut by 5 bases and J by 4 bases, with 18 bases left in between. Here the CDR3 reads CASSPQVRGGNQPQHF. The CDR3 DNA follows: TGTGCCAGCAGCCCCCAGGTTCGGGGAGGAAATCAGCCCCAGCATTTT. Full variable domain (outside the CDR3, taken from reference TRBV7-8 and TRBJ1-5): GAGVSQSPRYKVAKRGQDVALRCDPISGHVSLFWYQQALGQGPEFLTYFQNEAQLDKSGLPSDRFFAERPEGSVSTLKIQRTQQEDSAVYLCASSPQVRGGNQPQHFGDGTRLSIL.

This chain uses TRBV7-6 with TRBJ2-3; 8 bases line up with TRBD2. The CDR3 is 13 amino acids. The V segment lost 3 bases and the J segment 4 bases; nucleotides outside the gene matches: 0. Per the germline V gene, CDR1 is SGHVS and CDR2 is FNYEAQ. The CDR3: CASSLGLADTQYF. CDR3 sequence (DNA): TGTGCCAGCAGCTTGGGACTAGCAGATACGCAGTATTTT.

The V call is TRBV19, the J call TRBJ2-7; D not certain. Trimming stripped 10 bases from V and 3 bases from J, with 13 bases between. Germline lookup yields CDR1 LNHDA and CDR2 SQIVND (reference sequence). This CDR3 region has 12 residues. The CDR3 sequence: CATSDTFYEQYF. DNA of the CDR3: TGTGCCACCTCTGACACTTTCTACGAGCAGTACTTC.

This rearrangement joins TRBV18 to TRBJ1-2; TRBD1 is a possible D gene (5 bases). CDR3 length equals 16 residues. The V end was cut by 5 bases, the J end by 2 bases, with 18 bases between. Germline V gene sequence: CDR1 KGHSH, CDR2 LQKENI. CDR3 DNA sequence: TGTGCCAGCTCAGGACGACAGTCGGGTTCGAACTATGGCTACACCTTC. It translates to CASSGRQSGSNYGYTF.

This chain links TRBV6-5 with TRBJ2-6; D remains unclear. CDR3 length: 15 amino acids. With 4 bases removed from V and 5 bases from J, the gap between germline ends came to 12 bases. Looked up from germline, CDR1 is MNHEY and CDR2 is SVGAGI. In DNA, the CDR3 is TGTGCCAGCAGTTCCCGCGGAACGTGGGCCAACGTCCTGACTTTC. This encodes CASSSRGTWANVLTF.

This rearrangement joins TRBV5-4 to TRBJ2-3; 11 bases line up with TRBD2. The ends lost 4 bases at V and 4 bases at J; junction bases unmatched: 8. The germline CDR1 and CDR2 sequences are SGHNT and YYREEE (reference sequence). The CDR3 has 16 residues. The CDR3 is CASSLAGGTTADTQYF. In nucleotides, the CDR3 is TGTGCCAGCAGCCTAGCGGGAGGAACCACCGCAGATACGCAGTATTTT. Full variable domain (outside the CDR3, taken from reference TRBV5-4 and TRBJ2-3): ETGVTQSPTHLIKTRGQQVTLRCSSQSGHNTVSWYQQALGQGPQFIFQYYREEENGRGNFPPRFSGLQFPNYSSELNVNALELDDSALYLCASSLAGGTTADTQYFGPGTRLTVL.

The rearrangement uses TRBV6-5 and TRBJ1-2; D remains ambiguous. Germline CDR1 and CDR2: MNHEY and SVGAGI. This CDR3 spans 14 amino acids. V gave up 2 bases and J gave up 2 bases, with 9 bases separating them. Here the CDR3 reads CASSYTGINYGYTF. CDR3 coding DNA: TGTGCCAGCAGTTACACGGGAATAAACTATGGCTACACCTTC.

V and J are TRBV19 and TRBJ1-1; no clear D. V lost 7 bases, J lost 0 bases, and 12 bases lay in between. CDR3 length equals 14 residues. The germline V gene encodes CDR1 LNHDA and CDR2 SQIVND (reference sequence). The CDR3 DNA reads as TGTGCCAGTACCCCCGGGAGGCTGAACACTGAAGCTTTCTTT. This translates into CASTPGRLNTEAFF.

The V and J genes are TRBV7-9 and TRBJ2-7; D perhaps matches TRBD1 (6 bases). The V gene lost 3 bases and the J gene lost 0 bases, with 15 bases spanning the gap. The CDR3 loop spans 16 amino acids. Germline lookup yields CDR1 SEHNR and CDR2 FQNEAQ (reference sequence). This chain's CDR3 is CASSFPGHQFSYEQYF. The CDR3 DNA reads TGTGCCAGCAGCTTTCCGGGACACCAATTCTCCTACGAGCAGTACTTC.

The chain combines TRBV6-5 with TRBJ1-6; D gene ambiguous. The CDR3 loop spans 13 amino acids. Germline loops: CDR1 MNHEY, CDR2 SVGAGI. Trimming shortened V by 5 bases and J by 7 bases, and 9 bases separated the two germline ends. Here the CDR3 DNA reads TGTGCCAGCAGTCGACGGGAAAATTCACCCCTCCACTTT. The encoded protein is CASSRRENSPLHF.

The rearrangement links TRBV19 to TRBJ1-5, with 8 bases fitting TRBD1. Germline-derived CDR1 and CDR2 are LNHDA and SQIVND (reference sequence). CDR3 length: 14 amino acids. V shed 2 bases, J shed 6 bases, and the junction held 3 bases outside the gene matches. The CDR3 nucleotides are TGTGCCAGTAGTATACGAACAGGGGGTCAGCCCCAGCATTTT. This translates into CASSIRTGGQPQHF.

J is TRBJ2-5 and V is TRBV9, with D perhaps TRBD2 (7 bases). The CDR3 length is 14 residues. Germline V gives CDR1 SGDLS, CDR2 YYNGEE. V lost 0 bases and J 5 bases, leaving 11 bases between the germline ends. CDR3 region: CASSVVGGRETQYF. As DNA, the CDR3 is TGTGCCAGCAGCGTAGTCGGGGGGCGGGAGACCCAGTACTTC.

The CDR3 protein is CASSFRGLNTEAFF. The CDR3 DNA follows: TGTGCCAGCAGTTTCCGAGGGCTAAACACTGAAGCTTTCTTT. The V gene is TRBV28, the J gene TRBJ1-1; D is ambiguous. This CDR3 spans 14 amino acids. V was pared by 3 bases and J by 2 bases, with 10 bases between. Germline lookup yields CDR1 MDHEN and CDR2 SYDVKM.

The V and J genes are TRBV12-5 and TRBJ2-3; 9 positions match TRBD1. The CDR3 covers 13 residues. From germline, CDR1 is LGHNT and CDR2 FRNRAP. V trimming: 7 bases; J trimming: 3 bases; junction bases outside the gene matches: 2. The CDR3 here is CASVGQGTDTQYF. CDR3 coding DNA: TGTGCTAGTGTGGGACAGGGAACAGATACGCAGTATTTT. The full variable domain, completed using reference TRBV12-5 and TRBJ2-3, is DARVTQTPRHKVTEMGQEVTMRCQPILGHNTVFWYRQTMMQGLELLAYFRNRAPLDDSGMPKDRFSAEMPDATLATLKIQPSEPRDSAVYFCASVGQGTDTQYFGPGTRLTVL.

The CDR3 coding sequence is TGTGCCAGCAGCTTGGGACGACAAGAAAACACCATATATTTT. It yields the protein CASSLGRQENTIYF. The rearrangement links TRBV5-6 to TRBJ1-3; no definite D call. The V and J ends lost 0 bases and 6 bases respectively, with 10 bases between them. The germline V gene encodes CDR1 SGHDT and CDR2 YYEEEE. CDR3 length: 14 amino acids.

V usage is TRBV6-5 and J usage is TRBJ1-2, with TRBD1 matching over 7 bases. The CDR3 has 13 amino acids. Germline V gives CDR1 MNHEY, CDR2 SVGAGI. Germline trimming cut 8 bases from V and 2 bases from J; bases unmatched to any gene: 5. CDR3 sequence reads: CASRQGENYGYTF. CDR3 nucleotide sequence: TGTGCCAGCCGTCAGGGGGAAAACTATGGCTACACCTTC.

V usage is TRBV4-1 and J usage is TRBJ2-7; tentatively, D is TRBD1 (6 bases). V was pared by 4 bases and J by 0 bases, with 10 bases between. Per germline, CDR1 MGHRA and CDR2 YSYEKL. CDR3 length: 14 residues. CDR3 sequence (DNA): TGCGCCAGCAGCCCGGGACAACTCTCCTACGAGCAGTACTTC. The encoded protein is CASSPGQLSYEQYF.

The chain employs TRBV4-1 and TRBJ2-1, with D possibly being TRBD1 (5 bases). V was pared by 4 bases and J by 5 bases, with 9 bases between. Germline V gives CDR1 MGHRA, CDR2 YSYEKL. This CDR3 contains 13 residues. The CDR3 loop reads CASSPTADNEQFF. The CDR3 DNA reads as TGCGCCAGCAGCCCGACAGCTGACAATGAGCAGTTCTTC.

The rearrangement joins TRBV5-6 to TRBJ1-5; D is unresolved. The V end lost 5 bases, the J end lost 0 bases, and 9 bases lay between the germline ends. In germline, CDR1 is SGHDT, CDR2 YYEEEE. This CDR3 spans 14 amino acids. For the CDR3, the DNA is TGTGCCAGCAGACGGGAATCTAGCAATCAGCCCCAGCATTTT. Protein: CASRRESSNQPQHF. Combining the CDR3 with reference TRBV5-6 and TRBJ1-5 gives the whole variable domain DAGVTQSPTHLIKTRGQQVTLRCSPKSGHDTVSWYQQALGQGPQFIFQYYEEEERQRGNFPDRFSGHQFPNYSSELNVNALLLGDSALYLCASRRESSNQPQHFGDGTRLSIL.

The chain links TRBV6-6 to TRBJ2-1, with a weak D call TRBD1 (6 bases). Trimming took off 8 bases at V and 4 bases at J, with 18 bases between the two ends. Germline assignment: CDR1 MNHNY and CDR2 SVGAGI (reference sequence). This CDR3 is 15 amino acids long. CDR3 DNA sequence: TGTGCCAGCTCACCTTTGGGGGACAATTACAATGAGCAGTTCTTC. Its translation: CASSPLGDNYNEQFF.